This T cell receptor beta chain was documented in a study of PD-L1 blockade in urothelial cancer. The wider study: Patients had undergone 0 to 3 prior chemotherapy regimens.

Germline trimming cut 10 bases from V and 0 bases from J; bases unmatched to any gene: 9. From germline, CDR1 is SGHTA and CDR2 FQGNSA. The CDR3 is made up of 15 amino acids. Patients suffered from locally advanced or metastatic urothelial carcinoma. There were between 1 and 8 samples from each patient, taken pretreatment and on-treatment. Here immunoSEQ multiplex PCR was the method, and the copy in TCRdb shows in-frame clones only, minus some. The sample has tens of thousands of clones; around 80% are singletons. This TCR was recovered from a man aged 70-80 years with urothelial cancer. The chain has TRBV7-2 and TRBJ1-5, with 7 bases lining up with TRBD1. Material: PBMCs, obtained around atezolizumab (anti-PD-L1) treatment. The CDR3 DNA reads TGTGCCACCGAGACAGGGCTCTATAGCAATCAGCCCCAGCATTTT. Its translation is CATETGLYSNQPQHF.